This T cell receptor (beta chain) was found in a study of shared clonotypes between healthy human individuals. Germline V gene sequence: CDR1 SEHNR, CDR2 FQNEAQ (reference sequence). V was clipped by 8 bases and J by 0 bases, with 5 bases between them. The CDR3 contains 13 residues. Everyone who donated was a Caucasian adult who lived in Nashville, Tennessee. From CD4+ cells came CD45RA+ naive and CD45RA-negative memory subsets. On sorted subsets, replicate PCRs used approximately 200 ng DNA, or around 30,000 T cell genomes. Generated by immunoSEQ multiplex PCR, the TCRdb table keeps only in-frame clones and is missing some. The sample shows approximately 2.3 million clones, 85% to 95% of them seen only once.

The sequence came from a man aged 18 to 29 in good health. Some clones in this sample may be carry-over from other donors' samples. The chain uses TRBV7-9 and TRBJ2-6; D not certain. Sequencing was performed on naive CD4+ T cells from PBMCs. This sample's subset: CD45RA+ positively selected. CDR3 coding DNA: TGTGCCAGCGGCGGCTCTGGGGCCAACGTCCTGACTTTC. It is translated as CASGGSGANVLTF.